Here is one T cell receptor beta chain with its context. Its specificity is unknown. These data are taken from a study of T cell responses to AZD1222 COVID-19 vaccine. Pooled together were second doses at about 4 or about 12 weeks. Assay: immunoSEQ multiplex PCR; the TCRdb copy retains only in-frame clones and omits some. This sample has around 100,000 clones, with 85% found just once. The study's findings and limits: Possibly, clonal diversity was underestimated; donors were largely white British and included more females. Dominant CD4 TCR responses targeted spike regions 160-218 and 743-854.

CDR1 is MNHEY, CDR2 SMNVEV, per germline (reference sequence). This CDR3 contains 16 residues. Trimming took 2 bases from V and 3 from J, leaving 13 bases between them. Sample: peripheral blood, taken 28 days after the second AZD1222 dose. This rearrangement joins TRBV27 to TRBJ1-4; possibly TRBD1 for D (5 bases). This TCR derives from an adult who received the AZD1222 COVID-19 vaccine. The CDR3 spells CASSLGGRISNEKLFF. The CDR3 DNA reads TGTGCCAGCAGTTTAGGGGGGAGGATATCTAATGAAAAACTGTTTTTT.